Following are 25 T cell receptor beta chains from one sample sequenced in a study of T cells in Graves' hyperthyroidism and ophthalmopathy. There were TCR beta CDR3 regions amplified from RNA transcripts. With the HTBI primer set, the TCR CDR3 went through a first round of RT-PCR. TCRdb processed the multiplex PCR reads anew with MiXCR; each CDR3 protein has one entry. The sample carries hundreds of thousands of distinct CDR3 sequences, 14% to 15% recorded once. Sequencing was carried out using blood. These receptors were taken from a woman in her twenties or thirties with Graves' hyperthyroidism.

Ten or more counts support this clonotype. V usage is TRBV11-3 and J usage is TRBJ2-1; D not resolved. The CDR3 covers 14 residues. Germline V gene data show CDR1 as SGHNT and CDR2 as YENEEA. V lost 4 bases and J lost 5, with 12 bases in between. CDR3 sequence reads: CASSSGGTNNEQFF. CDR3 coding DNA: TGTGCCAGCAGCTCCGGCGGAACTAACAATGAGCAGTTCTTC. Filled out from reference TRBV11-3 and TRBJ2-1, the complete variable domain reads EAGVVQSPRYKIIEKKQPVAFWCNPISGHNTLYWYLQNLGQGPELLIRYENEEAVDDSQLPKDRFSAERLKGVDSTLKIQPAELGDSAVYLCASSSGGTNNEQFFGPGTRLTVL.

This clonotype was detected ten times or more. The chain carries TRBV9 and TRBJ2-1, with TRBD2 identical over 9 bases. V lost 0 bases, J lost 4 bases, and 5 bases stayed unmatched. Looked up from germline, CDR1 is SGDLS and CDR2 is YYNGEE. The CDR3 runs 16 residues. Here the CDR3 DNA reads TGTGCCAGCAGCGTAGGGGTTGCGGGAGGGTACAATGAGCAGTTCTTC. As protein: CASSVGVAGGYNEQFF.

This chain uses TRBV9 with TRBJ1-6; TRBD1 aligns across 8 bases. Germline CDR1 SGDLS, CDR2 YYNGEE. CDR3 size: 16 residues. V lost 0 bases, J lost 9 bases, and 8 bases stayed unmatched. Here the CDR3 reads CASSVESPGGGSPLHF. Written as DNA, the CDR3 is TGTGCCAGCAGCGTAGAGTCTCCAGGGGGCGGTTCACCCCTCCACTTT.

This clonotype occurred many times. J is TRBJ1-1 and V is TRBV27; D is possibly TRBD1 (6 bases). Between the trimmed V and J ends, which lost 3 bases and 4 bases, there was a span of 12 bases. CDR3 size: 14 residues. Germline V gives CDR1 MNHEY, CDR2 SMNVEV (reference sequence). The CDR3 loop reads CASSFAGASTEAFF. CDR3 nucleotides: TGTGCCAGCAGTTTTGCAGGGGCTAGCACTGAAGCTTTCTTT.

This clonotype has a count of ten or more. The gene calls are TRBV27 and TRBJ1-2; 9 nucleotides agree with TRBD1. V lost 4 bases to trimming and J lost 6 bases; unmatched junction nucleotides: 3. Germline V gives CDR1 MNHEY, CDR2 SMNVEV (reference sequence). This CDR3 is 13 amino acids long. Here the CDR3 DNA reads TGTGCCAGCAGTTGGACAGGGGACGATGGCTACACCTTC. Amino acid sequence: CASSWTGDDGYTF.

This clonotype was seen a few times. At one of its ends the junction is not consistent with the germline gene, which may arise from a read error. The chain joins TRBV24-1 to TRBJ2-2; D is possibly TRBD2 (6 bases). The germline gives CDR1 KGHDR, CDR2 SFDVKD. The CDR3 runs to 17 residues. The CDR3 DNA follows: TGTGCCACCAGTGCCAACCTTGGCCAGGGCAACACCGGGGGGCTGTTTTTT. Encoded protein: CATSANLGQGNTGGLFF.

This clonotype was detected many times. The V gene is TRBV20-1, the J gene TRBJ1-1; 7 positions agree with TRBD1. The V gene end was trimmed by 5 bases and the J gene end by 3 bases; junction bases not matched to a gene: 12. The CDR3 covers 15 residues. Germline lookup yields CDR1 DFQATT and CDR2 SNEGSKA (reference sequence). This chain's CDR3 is CSADQTGRGDTEAFF. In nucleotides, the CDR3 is TGCAGTGCTGACCAGACAGGGCGAGGGGACACTGAAGCTTTCTTT.

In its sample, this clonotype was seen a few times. The CDR3 is CASSSLGAGGRVDTQYF. CDR3 in DNA: TGTGCCAGCAGCTCCCTGGGAGCGGGAGGACGGGTAGATACGCAGTATTTT. The V call is TRBV7-3, the J call TRBJ2-3; 9 nucleotides line up with TRBD2. CDR1 SGHTA and CDR2 FQGTGA come from the germline V gene. The ends lost 4 bases at V and 5 bases at J; junction bases unmatched: 13. The CDR3 is 17 residues long.

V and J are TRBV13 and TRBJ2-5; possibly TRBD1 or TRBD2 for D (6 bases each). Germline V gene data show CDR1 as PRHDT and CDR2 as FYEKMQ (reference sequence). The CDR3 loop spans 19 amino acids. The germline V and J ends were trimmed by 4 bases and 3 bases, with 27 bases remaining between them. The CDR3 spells CASSSDGTLTGGGKETQYF. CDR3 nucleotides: TGTGCCAGCAGCTCAGACGGGACACTGACCGGGGGAGGTAAAGAGACCCAGTACTTC.

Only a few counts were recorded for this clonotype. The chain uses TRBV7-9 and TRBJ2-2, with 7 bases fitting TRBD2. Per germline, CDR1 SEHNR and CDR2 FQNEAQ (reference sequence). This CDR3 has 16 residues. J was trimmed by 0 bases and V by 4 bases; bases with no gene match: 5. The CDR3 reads CASSSPSGTNTGELFF. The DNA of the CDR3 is TGTGCCAGCAGCTCCCCTAGCGGAACGAACACCGGGGAGCTGTTTTTT.

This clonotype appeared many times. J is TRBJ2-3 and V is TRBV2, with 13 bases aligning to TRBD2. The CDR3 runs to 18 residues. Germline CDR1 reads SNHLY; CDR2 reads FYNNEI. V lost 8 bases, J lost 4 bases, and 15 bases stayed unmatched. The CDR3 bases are TGTGCCAGCGAAAGACTAGCGGGAGGACCAGCTCCCCCAGATACGCAGTATTTT. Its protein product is CASERLAGGPAPPDTQYF.

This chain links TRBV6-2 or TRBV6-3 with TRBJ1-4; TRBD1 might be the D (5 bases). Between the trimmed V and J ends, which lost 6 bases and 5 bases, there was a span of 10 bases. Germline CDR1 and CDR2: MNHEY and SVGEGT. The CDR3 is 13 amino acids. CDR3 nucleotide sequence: TGTGCCAGCAGCGGGACGGAGAATGAAAAACTGTTTTTT. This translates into CASSGTENEKLFF.

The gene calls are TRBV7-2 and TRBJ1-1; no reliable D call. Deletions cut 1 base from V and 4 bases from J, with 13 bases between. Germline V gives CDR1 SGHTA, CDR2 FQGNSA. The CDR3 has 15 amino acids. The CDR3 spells CASSLGVGEGTEAFF. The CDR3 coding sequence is TGTGCCAGCAGCTTAGGGGTTGGGGAGGGCACTGAAGCTTTCTTT.

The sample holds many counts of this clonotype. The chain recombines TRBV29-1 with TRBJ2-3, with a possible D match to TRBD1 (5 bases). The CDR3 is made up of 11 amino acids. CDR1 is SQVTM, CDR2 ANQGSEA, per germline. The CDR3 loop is CSLAGTDTQYF. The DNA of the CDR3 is TGCAGTCTCGCAGGGACAGATACGCAGTATTTT.

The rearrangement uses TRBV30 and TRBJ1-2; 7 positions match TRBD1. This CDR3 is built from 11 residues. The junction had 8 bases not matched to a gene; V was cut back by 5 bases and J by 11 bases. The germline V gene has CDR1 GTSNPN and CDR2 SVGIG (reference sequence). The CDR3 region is CAWSRQDRYTF. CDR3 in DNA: TGTGCCTGGTCGCGCCAGGACAGGTACACCTTC.

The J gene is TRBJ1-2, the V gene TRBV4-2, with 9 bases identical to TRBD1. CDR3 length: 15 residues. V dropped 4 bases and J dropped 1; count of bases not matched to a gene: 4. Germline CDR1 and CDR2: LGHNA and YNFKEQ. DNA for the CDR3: TGTGCCAGCAGCCCCGGACAGGGGAATAACTATGGCTACACCTTC. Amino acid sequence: CASSPGQGNNYGYTF.

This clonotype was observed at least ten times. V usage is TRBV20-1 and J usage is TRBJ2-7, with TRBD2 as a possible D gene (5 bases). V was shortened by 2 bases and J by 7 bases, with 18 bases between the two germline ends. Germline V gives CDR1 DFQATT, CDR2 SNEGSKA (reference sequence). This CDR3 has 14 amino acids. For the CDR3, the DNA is TGCAGTGCTAGACCTCCCCCCGAGGGCCGAGAGCAGTACTTC. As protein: CSARPPPEGREQYF.

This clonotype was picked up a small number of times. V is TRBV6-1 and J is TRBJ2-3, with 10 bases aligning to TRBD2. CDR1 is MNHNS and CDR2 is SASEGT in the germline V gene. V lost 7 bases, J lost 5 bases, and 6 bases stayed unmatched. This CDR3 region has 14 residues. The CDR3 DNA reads TGTGCCAGCAACCTTAGCGGGAGGATAGATACGCAGTATTTT. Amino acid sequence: CASNLSGRIDTQYF.

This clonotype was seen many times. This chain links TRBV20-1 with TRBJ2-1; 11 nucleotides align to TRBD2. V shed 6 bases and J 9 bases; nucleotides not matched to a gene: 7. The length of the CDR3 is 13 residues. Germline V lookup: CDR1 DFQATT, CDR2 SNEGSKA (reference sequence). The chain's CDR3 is CSASLAGVIEQFF. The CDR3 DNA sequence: TGCAGTGCATCACTAGCGGGAGTCATTGAGCAGTTCTTC.

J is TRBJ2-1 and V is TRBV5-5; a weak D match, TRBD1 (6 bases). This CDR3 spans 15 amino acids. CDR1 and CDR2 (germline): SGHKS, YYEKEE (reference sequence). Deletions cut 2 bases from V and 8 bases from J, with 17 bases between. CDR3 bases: TGTGCCAGCAGCTTACAGGGACAAAGGATTGATGAGCAGTTCTTC. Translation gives CASSLQGQRIDEQFF.

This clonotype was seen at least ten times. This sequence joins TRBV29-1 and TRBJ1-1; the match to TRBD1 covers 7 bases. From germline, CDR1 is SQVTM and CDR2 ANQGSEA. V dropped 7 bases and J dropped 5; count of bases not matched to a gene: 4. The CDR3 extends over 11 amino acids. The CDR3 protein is CSAAGGTEAFF. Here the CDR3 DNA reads TGCAGCGCTGCAGGGGGTACTGAAGCTTTCTTT.

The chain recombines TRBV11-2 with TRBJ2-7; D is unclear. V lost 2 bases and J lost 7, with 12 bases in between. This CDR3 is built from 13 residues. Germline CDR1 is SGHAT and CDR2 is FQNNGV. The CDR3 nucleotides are TGTGCCAGCAGCTTATCTTTCCCTGGGGAGCAGTACTTC. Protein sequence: CASSLSFPGEQYF.

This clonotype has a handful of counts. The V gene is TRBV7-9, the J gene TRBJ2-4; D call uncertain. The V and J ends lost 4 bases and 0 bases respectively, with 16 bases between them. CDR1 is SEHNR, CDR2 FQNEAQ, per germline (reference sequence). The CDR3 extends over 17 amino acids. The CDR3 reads CASSSQDGPLAKNIQYF. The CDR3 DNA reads TGTGCCAGCAGCTCTCAGGACGGACCTTTAGCCAAAAACATTCAGTACTTC.

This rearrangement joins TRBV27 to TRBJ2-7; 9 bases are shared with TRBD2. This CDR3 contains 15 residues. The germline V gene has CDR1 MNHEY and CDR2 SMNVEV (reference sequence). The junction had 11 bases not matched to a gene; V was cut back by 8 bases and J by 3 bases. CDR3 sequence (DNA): TGTGCCAGCGGCTTGTTTGCGGGAGGGGACTACGAGCAGTACTTC. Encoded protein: CASGLFAGGDYEQYF.

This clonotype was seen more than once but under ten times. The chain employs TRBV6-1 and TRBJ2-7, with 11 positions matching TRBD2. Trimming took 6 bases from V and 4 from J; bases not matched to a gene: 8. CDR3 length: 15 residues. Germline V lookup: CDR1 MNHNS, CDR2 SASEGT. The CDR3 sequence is CASSPLAGGHYEQYF. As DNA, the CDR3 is TGTGCCAGCAGCCCCCTAGCGGGAGGCCATTACGAGCAGTACTTC.